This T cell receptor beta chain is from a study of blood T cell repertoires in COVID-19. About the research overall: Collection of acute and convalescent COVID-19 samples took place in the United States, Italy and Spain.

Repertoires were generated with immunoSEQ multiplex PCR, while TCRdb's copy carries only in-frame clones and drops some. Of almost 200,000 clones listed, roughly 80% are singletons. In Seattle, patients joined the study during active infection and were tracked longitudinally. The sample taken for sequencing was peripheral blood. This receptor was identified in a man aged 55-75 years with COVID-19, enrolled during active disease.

The CDR3 region is CASSLDRRNEQYF. The DNA for the CDR3 is TGTGCCAGCAGCTTAGATCGGAGGAACGAGCAGTACTTC. V is TRBV11-2 and J is TRBJ2-7, with a possible D match to TRBD2 (5 bases). Trimming stripped 0 bases from V and 5 bases from J, with 8 bases between. CDR1 SGHAT and CDR2 FQNNGV come from the germline V gene. The CDR3 loop spans 13 amino acids.